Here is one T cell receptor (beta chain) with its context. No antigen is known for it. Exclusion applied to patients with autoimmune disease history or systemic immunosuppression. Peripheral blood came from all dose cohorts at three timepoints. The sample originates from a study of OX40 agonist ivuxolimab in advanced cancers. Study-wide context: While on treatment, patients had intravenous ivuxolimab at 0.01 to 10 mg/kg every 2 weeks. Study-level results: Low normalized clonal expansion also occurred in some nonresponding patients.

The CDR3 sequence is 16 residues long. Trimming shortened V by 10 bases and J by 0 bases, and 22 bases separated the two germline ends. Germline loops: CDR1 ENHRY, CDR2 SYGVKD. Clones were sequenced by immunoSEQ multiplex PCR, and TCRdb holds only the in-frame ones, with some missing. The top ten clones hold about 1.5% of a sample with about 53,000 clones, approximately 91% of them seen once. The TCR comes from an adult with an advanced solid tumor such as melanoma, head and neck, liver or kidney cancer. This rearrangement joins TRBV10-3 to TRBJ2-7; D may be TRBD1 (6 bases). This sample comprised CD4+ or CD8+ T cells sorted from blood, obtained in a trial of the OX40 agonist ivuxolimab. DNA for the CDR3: TGTGCCACCCGACAAAGATTGACGGGACACTCCTACGAGCAGTACTTC. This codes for CATRQRLTGHSYEQYF.